This T cell receptor beta chain was found in a study of T-cell memory formation after mild COVID-19. TCRdb re-called the 5' RACE reads through MiXCR, storing one row per CDR3 protein. The table shows 85,000 to 120,000 distinct CDR3 sequences, with around 12% occurring only once. Germline V gene data show CDR1 as LNHNV and CDR2 as YYDKDF (reference sequence). This CDR3 is built from 12 residues. Between the trimmed V and J ends, which lost 3 bases and 4 bases, there was a span of 5 bases. The receptor comes from an adult woman who had mild COVID-19 (a few samples of this study predate the infection). Cell type and time point are not known. V is TRBV15 and J is TRBJ2-3; D unclear. The source material was PBMCs or a T cell subset sorted from them (not recorded which). The CDR3, as DNA: TGTGCCACCAGCAGGTGGCCAGATACGCAGTATTTT. Translating it yields CATSRWPDTQYF.